Listed here are 4 T cell receptor beta chains from one sample, sequenced in a study of spatial heterogeneity in lung cancer. Each CDR3 protein gets one entry after TCRdb re-called the 5' RACE reads with MiXCR. The table lists about 17,000 distinct CDR3 sequences, about 20% of them singletons, with around a fifth in the top ten. Time point here: sample taken at primary tumor resection. Frozen PBMC, nontumor lung or tumor provided whole RNA, which was sequenced unsorted. The sequencing here drew on PBMCs, taken at surgery. Receptors were obtained from a female donor with early-stage non-small cell lung cancer.

This clonotype was found many times. The gene calls are TRBV20-1 and TRBJ2-3; no definite D call. The germline V gene encodes CDR1 DFQATT and CDR2 SNEGSKA (reference sequence). V was cut by 1 base and J by 6 bases, with 8 bases left in between. The CDR3 length is 12 residues. CDR3 amino acids: CSARVLGDTQYF. The CDR3 nucleotides read TGCAGTGCTAGAGTTCTCGGGGATACGCAGTATTTT.

At least ten counts were recorded for this clonotype. Written as DNA, the CDR3 is TGCAGTGCTCCTCCCCCGGGACAGGGTCGTACTAATGAAAAACTGTTTTTT. As protein: CSAPPPGQGRTNEKLFF. The rearrangement links TRBV20-1 to TRBJ1-4, with 9 bases lining up with TRBD1. The CDR3 is 17 amino acids. J gave up 2 bases and V 5 bases, and 12 bases lay outside the gene matches. CDR1 is DFQATT, CDR2 SNEGSKA, per germline (reference sequence).

This clonotype has ten or more counts. Since a much larger clone is just one base distant, this may be a read error. This chain connects TRBV25-1 to TRBJ1-1; D gene unclear. Germline values: CDR1 MGHDK, CDR2 SYGVNS. Trimming left V 3 bases short and J 6 bases short, with 11 bases between. This CDR3 is built from 13 residues. For the CDR3, the DNA is TGTGCCAGCAGTGACGATGGTTCCTCTGAAGCTTTCTTT. Amino acid sequence: CASSDDGSSEAFF.

Many counts were recorded for this clonotype. The chain recombines TRBV11-2 with TRBJ2-1, with unresolved D. Germline V CDR1 and CDR2: SGHAT, FQNNGV. The V end was cut by 5 bases, the J end by 8 bases, with 7 bases between. The CDR3 sequence is 11 residues long. The DNA of the CDR3 is TGTGCCAGCAGCCCCGCTGATGAGCAGTTCTTC. Translating it yields CASSPADEQFF. The variable domain in full, completed from reference TRBV11-2 and TRBJ2-1, reads EAGVAQSPRYKIIEKRQSVAFWCNPISGHATLYWYQQILGQGPKLLIQFQNNGVVDDSQLPKDRFSAERLKGVDSTLKIQPAKLEDSAVYLCASSPADEQFFGPGTRLTVL.